Given below is one T cell receptor (beta chain) in context. The data belong to a study of cytomegalovirus exposure and HLA in healthy donors. PCR used 60 Vbeta primers and 13 Jbeta primers. Authors' data handling: Later, an analysis found 80 million or so unique TCR beta chains, and approximately 10 million of these were shared. Generated by immunoSEQ multiplex PCR, the TCRdb table keeps only in-frame clones and is missing some. That table is the source of V, J and clone size, and D and trimming were worked out from the DNA. Among some 92,000 clones listed, about 80% were seen once. This CDR3 comprises 15 residues. The ends lost 1 base at V and 7 bases at J; junction bases unmatched: 3. Germline V gene lookup returns CDR1 SGHDT and CDR2 YYEEEE.

The TCR was taken from a man aged 18 to 35 in good health and CMV-seropositive. Source material: PBMCs. This rearrangement joins TRBV5-6 to TRBJ1-6, with 9 bases matching TRBD1. CDR3 bases: TGTGCCAGCAGCTTGCGACAGGGGGACAATTCACCCCTCCACTTT. Its translation: CASSLRQGDNSPLHF. Combining the CDR3 with reference TRBV5-6 and TRBJ1-6 gives the whole variable domain DAGVTQSPTHLIKTRGQQVTLRCSPKSGHDTVSWYQQALGQGPQFIFQYYEEEERQRGNFPDRFSGHQFPNYSSELNVNALLLGDSALYLCASSLRQGDNSPLHFGNGTRLTVT.